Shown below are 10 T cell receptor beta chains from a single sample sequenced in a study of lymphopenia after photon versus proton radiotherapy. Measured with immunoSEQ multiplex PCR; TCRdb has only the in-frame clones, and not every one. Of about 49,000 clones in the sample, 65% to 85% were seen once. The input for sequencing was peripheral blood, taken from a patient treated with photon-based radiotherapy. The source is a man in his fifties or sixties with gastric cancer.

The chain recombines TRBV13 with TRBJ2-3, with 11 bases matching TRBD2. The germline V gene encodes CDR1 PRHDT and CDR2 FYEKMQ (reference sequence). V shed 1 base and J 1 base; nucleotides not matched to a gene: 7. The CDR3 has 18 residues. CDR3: CASSLVAGGLRGTDTQYF. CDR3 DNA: TGTGCCAGCAGCTTAGTAGCGGGAGGGCTCAGAGGCACAGATACGCAGTATTTT.

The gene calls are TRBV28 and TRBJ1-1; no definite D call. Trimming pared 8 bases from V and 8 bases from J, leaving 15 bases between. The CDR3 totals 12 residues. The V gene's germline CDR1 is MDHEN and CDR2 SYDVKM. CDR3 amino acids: CASARGLLEAFF. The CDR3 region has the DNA TGTGCCAGCGCTCGAGGTCTCCTGGAAGCTTTCTTT.

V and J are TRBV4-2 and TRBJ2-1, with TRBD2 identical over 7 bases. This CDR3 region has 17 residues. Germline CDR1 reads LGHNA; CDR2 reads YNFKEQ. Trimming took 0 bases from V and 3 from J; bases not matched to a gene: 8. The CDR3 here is CASSQDPGGRGYNEQFF. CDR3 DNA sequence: TGTGCCAGCAGCCAAGATCCCGGCGGGAGAGGCTACAATGAGCAGTTCTTC.

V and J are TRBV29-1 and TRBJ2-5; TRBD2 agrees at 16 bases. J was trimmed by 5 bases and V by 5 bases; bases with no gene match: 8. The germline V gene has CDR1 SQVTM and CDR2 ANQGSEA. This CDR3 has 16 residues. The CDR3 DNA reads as TGCAGCGTTAAGGGGACTAGCGGGAGGGAGAGCGAGACCCAGTACTTC. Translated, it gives CSVKGTSGRESETQYF.

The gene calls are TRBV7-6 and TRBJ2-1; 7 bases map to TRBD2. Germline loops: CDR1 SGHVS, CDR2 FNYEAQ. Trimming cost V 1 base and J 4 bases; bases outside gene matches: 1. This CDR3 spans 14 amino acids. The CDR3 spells CASSLDGRYNEQFF. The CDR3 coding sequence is TGTGCCAGCAGCTTAGACGGGAGGTACAATGAGCAGTTCTTC.

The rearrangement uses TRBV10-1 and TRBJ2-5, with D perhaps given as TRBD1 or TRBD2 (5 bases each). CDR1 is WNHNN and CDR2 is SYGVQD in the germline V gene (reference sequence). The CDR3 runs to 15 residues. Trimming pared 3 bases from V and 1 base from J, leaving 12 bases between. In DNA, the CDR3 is TGCGCCAGCAGTGATTACGGGACCACCCAAGAGACCCAGTACTTC. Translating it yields CASSDYGTTQETQYF.

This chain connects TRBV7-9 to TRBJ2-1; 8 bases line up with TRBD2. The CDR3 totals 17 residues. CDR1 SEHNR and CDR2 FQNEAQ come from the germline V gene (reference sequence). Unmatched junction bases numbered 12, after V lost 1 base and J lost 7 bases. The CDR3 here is CASSLGPAGVVGNEQFF. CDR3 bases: TGTGCCAGCAGCTTAGGGCCAGCGGGAGTGGTAGGAAATGAGCAGTTCTTC. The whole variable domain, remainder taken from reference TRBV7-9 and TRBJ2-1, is DTGVSQNPRHKITKRGQNVTFRCDPISEHNRLYWYRQTLGQGPEFLTYFQNEAQLEKSRLLSDRFSAERPKGSFSTLEIQRTEQGDSAMYLCASSLGPAGVVGNEQFFGPGTRLTVL.

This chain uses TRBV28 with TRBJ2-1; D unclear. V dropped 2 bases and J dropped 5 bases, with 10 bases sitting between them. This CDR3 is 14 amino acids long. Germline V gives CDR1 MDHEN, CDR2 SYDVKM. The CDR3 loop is CASSLRERNNEQFF. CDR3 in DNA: TGTGCCAGCAGTTTAAGGGAAAGGAACAATGAGCAGTTCTTC. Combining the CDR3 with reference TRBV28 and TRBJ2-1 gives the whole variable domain DVKVTQSSRYLVKRTGEKVFLECVQDMDHENMFWYRQDPGLGLRLIYFSYDVKMKEKGDIPEGYSVSREKKERFSLILESASTNQTSMYLCASSLRERNNEQFFGPGTRLTVL.

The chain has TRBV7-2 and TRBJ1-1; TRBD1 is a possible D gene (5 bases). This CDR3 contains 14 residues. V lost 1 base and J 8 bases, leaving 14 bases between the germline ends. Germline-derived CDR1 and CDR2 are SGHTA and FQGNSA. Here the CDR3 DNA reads TGTGCCAGCAGCTTAGTGCAGGGCGCCATGGAAGCTTTCTTT. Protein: CASSLVQGAMEAFF.

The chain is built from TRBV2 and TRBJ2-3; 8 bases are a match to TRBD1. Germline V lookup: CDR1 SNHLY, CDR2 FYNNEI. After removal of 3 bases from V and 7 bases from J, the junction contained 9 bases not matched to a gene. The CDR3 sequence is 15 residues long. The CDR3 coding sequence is TGTGCCAGCAGTGAGCAGGGGGCAGGACGTAATACGCAGTATTTT. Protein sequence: CASSEQGAGRNTQYF.